This T cell receptor beta chain appears in the sequencing data of a study of blood T cell repertoires in COVID-19. Looking at the study overall: Samples representing acute and convalescent COVID-19 were sourced from the United States, Italy and Spain. T cells, B-cell-depleted T cells, or PBMCs provided the cDNA or gDNA that served as material.

This clone was observed a single time. V shed 5 bases and J shed 7 bases, with 15 bases lying between them. Germline V CDR1 and CDR2: SGHAT, FQNNGV. The CDR3 sequence is 14 residues long. The repertoire was sequenced with immunoSEQ multiplex PCR; TCRdb's copy has only in-frame clones and lacks some. The table includes about 160,000 clones, under 95% detected once. This sequence joins TRBV11-2 and TRBJ2-1; TRBD2 might be the D (5 bases). The receptor comes from a man aged 18 to 30 with acute or convalescent COVID-19. The sequenced material came from peripheral blood. The CDR3: CASSLTRTGNEQFF. CDR3 nucleotides: TGTGCCAGCAGCCTCACCCGGACTGGAAATGAGCAGTTCTTC.